These T cell receptor beta chains were read from a single sample in a study of blood T cell repertoires in COVID-19. Sequencing was performed with immunoSEQ multiplex PCR; in TCRdb, only in-frame clones are kept and a portion is missing. Of 290,000 or so clones in the sample, approximately 86% were seen once. The sample comprised PBMCs or T cells enriched from blood (not recorded which). These receptor sequences come from a woman in her late teens or twenties who had recovered from COVID-19. The CDR3 runs from the conserved cysteine through the conserved F or W. The D gene is left open where the match is weak. Some rows mark clone size as missing; the rest say once, few, many or name a class of expanded clone.

V gene: TRBV27; D gene: NA; clone size: NA; J gene: TRBJ2-7; CDR3 protein: CASSLRGRTYEQYF; CDR3 DNA: TGTGCCAGCAGTTTAAGGGGCAGAACCTACGAGCAGTACTTC
V gene: TRBV7-8; D gene: TRBD2; clone size: NA; J gene: TRBJ2-7; CDR3 protein: CASTGRRGGREQYF; CDR3 DNA: TGTGCCAGCACCGGGCGACGGGGGGGGCGAGAGCAGTACTTC
V gene: TRBV3-1/TRBV3-2; D gene: NA; clone size: once; J gene: TRBJ1-4; CDR3 protein: CASSQGFKFGEKLFF; CDR3 DNA: TGTGCCAGCAGCCAAGGGTTTAAGTTCGGTGAAAAACTGTTTTTT
V gene: TRBV7-9; D gene: TRBD1; clone size: NA; J gene: TRBJ2-2; CDR3 protein: CASSPLGQENTGELFF; CDR3 DNA: TGTGCCAGCAGCCCCCTTGGACAGGAGAACACCGGGGAGCTGTTTTTT
V gene: TRBV29-1; D gene: NA; clone size: NA; J gene: TRBJ2-1; CDR3 protein: CSVEGGSNGEQFF; CDR3 DNA: TGCAGCGTTGAAGGAGGGAGTAACGGTGAGCAGTTCTTC
V gene: TRBV7-6; D gene: TRBD1; clone size: once; J gene: TRBJ2-2; CDR3 protein: CASSLERGRELFF; CDR3 DNA: TGTGCCAGCAGCTTGGAGAGGGGGCGGGAGCTGTTTTTT
V gene: TRBV24-1; D gene: NA; clone size: NA; J gene: TRBJ2-3; CDR3 protein: CATSGVRNTDTQYF; CDR3 DNA: TGTGCCACCAGTGGAGTTAGAAACACAGATACGCAGTATTTT
V gene: TRBV5-1; D gene: NA; clone size: NA; J gene: TRBJ2-6; CDR3 protein: CASSFDAVVSGANVLTF; CDR3 DNA: TGCGCCAGCAGCTTTGATGCAGTGGTCTCTGGGGCCAACGTCCTGACTTTC
V gene: TRBV20-1; D gene: NA; clone size: NA; J gene: TRBJ2-3; CDR3 protein: CSASPGDTDTQYF; CDR3 DNA: TGCAGTGCTAGTCCCGGGGACACAGATACGCAGTATTTT
V gene: TRBV4-1; D gene: TRBD2; clone size: NA; J gene: TRBJ2-5; CDR3 protein: CASSLAGGPWETQYF; CDR3 DNA: TGCGCCAGCAGCCTAGCGGGAGGGCCTTGGGAGACCCAGTACTTC
V gene: TRBV7-6; D gene: TRBD2; clone size: NA; J gene: TRBJ2-5; CDR3 protein: CASSLGPGRGETQYF; CDR3 DNA: TGTGCCAGCAGCCTGGGCCCCGGGAGGGGGGAGACCCAGTACTTC
V gene: TRBV11-2; D gene: NA; clone size: NA; J gene: TRBJ2-3; CDR3 protein: CASSLVSRDTQYF; CDR3 DNA: TGTGCCAGCAGCTTAGTCTCGAGAGATACGCAGTATTTT
V gene: TRBV7-9; D gene: TRBD1; clone size: NA; J gene: TRBJ2-7; CDR3 protein: CASSLKGTGDYEQYF; CDR3 DNA: TGTGCCAGCAGCTTAAAGGGGACAGGGGATTACGAGCAGTACTTC
V gene: TRBV9; D gene: TRBD2; clone size: NA; J gene: TRBJ2-1; CDR3 protein: CASSVSPSGLSKYNEQFF; CDR3 DNA: TGTGCCAGCAGCGTTTCTCCATCGGGACTATCAAAATACAATGAGCAGTTCTTC
V gene: TRBV5-4; D gene: TRBD2; clone size: NA; J gene: TRBJ2-2; CDR3 protein: CASSGRGGDTGELFF; CDR3 DNA: TGTGCCAGCAGCGGCCGCGGGGGGGACACCGGGGAGCTGTTTTTT
V gene: TRBV6-5; D gene: TRBD1; clone size: NA; J gene: TRBJ1-1; CDR3 protein: CASSYWTGKNTEAFF; CDR3 DNA: TGTGCCAGCAGTTACTGGACAGGGAAGAACACTGAAGCTTTCTTT
V gene: TRBV30; D gene: NA; clone size: NA; J gene: TRBJ2-3; CDR3 protein: CAWSQGGGLDTQYF; CDR3 DNA: TGTGCCTGGAGTCAGGGAGGCGGGTTGGATACGCAGTATTTT
V gene: TRBV6-1; D gene: NA; clone size: few; J gene: TRBJ1-3; CDR3 protein: CASSENIGRKGNTIYF; CDR3 DNA: TGTGCCAGCAGTGAGAATATTGGCAGGAAAGGAAACACCATATATTTT
V gene: TRBV18; D gene: TRBD1; clone size: few; J gene: TRBJ1-3; CDR3 protein: CASSNHTGVAGNTIYF; CDR3 DNA: TGTGCCAGCTCCAACCATACAGGGGTGGCTGGAAACACCATATATTTT
V gene: TRBV4-1; D gene: TRBD2; clone size: NA; J gene: TRBJ2-3; CDR3 protein: CASSQEGRGGPDTQYF; CDR3 DNA: TGCGCCAGCAGCCAAGAAGGGCGGGGGGGACCAGATACGCAGTATTTT
V gene: TRBV2; D gene: TRBD1; clone size: NA; J gene: TRBJ1-3; CDR3 protein: CASRDNWTGRGNTIYF; CDR3 DNA: TGTGCCAGCAGAGACAATTGGACAGGGAGAGGAAACACCATATATTTT
V gene: TRBV12-5; D gene: TRBD2; clone size: NA; J gene: TRBJ2-3; CDR3 protein: CASGRERGTSTDTQYF; CDR3 DNA: TGTGCTAGTGGACGGGAGCGGGGCACTAGCACAGATACGCAGTATTTT
V gene: TRBV28; D gene: TRBD1; clone size: NA; J gene: TRBJ1-2; CDR3 protein: CASSMTGYYGYTF; CDR3 DNA: TGTGCCAGCAGTATGACAGGGTACTATGGCTACACCTTC
V gene: TRBV5-1; D gene: NA; clone size: NA; J gene: TRBJ2-7; CDR3 protein: CASTGTAGTYEQYF; CDR3 DNA: TGCGCCAGCACCGGGACTGCGGGGACCTACGAGCAGTACTTC
V gene: TRBV11-3; D gene: NA; clone size: NA; J gene: TRBJ2-2; CDR3 protein: CASSLYTGGSGELFF; CDR3 DNA: TGTGCCAGCAGCTTATATACAGGCGGTTCCGGGGAGCTGTTTTTT
V gene: TRBV2; D gene: NA; clone size: NA; J gene: TRBJ2-3; CDR3 protein: CASSEHRADTQYF; CDR3 DNA: TGTGCCAGCAGTGAACACAGGGCGGATACGCAGTATTTT